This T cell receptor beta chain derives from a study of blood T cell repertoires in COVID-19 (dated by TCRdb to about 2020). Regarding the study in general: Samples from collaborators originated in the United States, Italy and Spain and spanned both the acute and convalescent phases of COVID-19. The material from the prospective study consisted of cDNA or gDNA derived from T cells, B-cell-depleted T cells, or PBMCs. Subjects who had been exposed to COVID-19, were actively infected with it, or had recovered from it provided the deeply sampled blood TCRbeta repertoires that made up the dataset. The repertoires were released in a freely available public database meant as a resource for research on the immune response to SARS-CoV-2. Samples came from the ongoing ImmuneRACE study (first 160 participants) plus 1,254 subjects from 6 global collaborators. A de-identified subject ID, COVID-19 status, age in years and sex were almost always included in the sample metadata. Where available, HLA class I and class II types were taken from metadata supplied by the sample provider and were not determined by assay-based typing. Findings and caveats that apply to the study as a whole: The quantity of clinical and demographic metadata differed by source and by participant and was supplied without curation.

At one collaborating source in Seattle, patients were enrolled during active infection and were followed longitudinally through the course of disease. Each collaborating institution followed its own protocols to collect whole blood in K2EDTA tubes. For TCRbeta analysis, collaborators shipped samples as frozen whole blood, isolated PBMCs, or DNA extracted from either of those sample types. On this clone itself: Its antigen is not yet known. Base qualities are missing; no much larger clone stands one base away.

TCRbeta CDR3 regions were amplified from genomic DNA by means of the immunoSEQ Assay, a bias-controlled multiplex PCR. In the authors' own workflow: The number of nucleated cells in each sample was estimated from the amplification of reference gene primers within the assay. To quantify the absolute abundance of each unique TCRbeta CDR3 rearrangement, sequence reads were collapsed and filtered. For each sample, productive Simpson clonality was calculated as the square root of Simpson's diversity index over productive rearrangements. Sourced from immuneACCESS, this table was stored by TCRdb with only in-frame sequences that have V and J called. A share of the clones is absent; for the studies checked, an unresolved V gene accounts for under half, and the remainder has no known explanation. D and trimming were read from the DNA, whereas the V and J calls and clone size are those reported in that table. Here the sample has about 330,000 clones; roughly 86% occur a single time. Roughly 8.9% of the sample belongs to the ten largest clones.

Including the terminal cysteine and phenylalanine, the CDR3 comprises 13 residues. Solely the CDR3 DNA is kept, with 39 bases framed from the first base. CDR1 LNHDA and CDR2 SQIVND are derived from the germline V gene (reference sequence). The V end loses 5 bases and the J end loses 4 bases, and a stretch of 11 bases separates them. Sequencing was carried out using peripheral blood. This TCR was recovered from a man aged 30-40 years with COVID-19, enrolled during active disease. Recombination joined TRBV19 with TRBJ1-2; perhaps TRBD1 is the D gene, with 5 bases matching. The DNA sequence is TGTGCCAGTAGTCAGGGTATCCGCTATGGCTACACCTTC. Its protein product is CASSQGIRYGYTF.